This is a list of T cell receptor beta chains from one sample in a study of Ad26.COV2.S vaccination and SARS-CoV-2 variants. The repertoire was sequenced with immunoSEQ multiplex PCR; TCRdb's copy has only in-frame clones and lacks some. The table has some 250,000 clones, 70% to 90% seen once. The specimen was peripheral blood, collected in a trial of Ad26.COV2.S vaccine versus placebo. The receptors stem from a person aged 18-65 years who received the Ad26.COV2.S COVID-19 vaccine or a placebo. Each CDR3 is given with its conserved first and last residue. Fields, in order: J gene, clone size, V gene, D gene, CDR3 DNA, CDR3 protein. The D gene is left open where the match is weak. Expanded clones are given a class, and other clones once, few, many or no size at all.

J gene: TRBJ2-5; clone size: .; V gene: TRBV11-3; D gene: .; CDR3 DNA: TGTGCCAGCAGCTTAGGGACACAAGAGACCCAGTACTTC; CDR3 protein: CASSLGTQETQYF
J gene: TRBJ1-3; clone size: .; V gene: TRBV7-2; D gene: TRBD1; CDR3 DNA: TGTGCCAGCAGCCGGACAGGGGGCTCTGGAAACACCATATATTTT; CDR3 protein: CASSRTGGSGNTIYF
J gene: TRBJ1-2; clone size: .; V gene: TRBV28; D gene: .; CDR3 DNA: TGTGCCAGCATCGGTCGGGTGACCCGCCATAACTATGGCTACACCTTC; CDR3 protein: CASIGRVTRHNYGYTF
J gene: TRBJ1-2; clone size: once; V gene: TRBV30; D gene: .; CDR3 DNA: TGTGCCTGGAGTGACCCGTCCAGGAGATGGGGCTACACCTTC; CDR3 protein: CAWSDPSRRWGYTF
J gene: TRBJ2-3; clone size: .; V gene: TRBV9; D gene: TRBD1; CDR3 DNA: TGTGCCAGCAGCCCACACATTGGACAGGGCACAGATACGCAGTATTTT; CDR3 protein: CASSPHIGQGTDTQYF
J gene: TRBJ1-2; clone size: few; V gene: TRBV27; D gene: .; CDR3 DNA: TGTGCCAGCAGTTTGAAGGGGGGGATCTATGGCTACACCTTC; CDR3 protein: CASSLKGGIYGYTF
J gene: TRBJ2-5; clone size: .; V gene: TRBV30; D gene: .; CDR3 DNA: TGTGCCTGGAGTAAGCAGGGAGTACGGGAGACCCAGTACTTC; CDR3 protein: CAWSKQGVRETQYF
J gene: TRBJ1-5; clone size: .; V gene: TRBV6-5; D gene: .; CDR3 DNA: TGTGCCAGCAGTTATGACTCGAATCAGCCCCAGCATTTT; CDR3 protein: CASSYDSNQPQHF
J gene: TRBJ1-5; clone size: .; V gene: TRBV5-6; D gene: .; CDR3 DNA: TGTGCCAGCAGCTTGTATGGTCTCCGCGAGCTGGGCAATCAGCCCCAGCATTTT; CDR3 protein: CASSLYGLRELGNQPQHF
J gene: TRBJ2-5; clone size: .; V gene: TRBV7-3; D gene: TRBD2; CDR3 DNA: TGTGCCAGCAGCTTGACTAGCTGGGAGACCCAGTACTTC; CDR3 protein: CASSLTSWETQYF
J gene: TRBJ2-5; clone size: .; V gene: TRBV7-3; D gene: TRBD1; CDR3 DNA: TGTGCCAGCAGCTTAGCGGGGACAGGGGGAGGGCAAGAGACCCAGTACTTC; CDR3 protein: CASSLAGTGGGQETQYF
J gene: TRBJ2-6; clone size: few; V gene: TRBV5-5; D gene: .; CDR3 DNA: TGTGCCAGCAGCCATTACGGATCTGGGGCCAACGTCCTGACTTTC; CDR3 protein: CASSHYGSGANVLTF
J gene: TRBJ1-2; clone size: .; V gene: TRBV6-2/TRBV6-3; D gene: TRBD1; CDR3 DNA: TGTGCCAGCAGTTTACAGGGGCCCCCGTCTCCCTATGGCTACACCTTC; CDR3 protein: CASSLQGPPSPYGYTF
J gene: TRBJ2-7; clone size: .; V gene: TRBV6-5; D gene: .; CDR3 DNA: TGTGCCAGCGGTTTAAAGGGCCCCAGGAGCTTC; CDR3 protein: CASGLKGPRSF
J gene: TRBJ2-7; clone size: .; V gene: TRBV27; D gene: TRBD2; CDR3 DNA: TGTGCCAGCAGTTTATTGTCCGGGAGGGGGACCTACGAGCAGTACTTC; CDR3 protein: CASSLLSGRGTYEQYF
J gene: TRBJ2-5; clone size: .; V gene: TRBV7-6; D gene: TRBD1; CDR3 DNA: TGTGCCAGCAGCTCGGCCGAGGGGGCAGCTTGGGAGACCCAGTACTTC; CDR3 protein: CASSSAEGAAWETQYF
J gene: TRBJ2-7; clone size: .; V gene: TRBV20-1; D gene: TRBD2; CDR3 DNA: TGCAGTGCTAGTACTAGCGGGGGGCGCTACGAGCAGTACTTC; CDR3 protein: CSASTSGGRYEQYF
J gene: TRBJ2-7; clone size: .; V gene: TRBV30; D gene: .; CDR3 DNA: TGTGCCTGGGTCGGGGCCCAAAGTCGGGAGCAGTACTTC; CDR3 protein: CAWVGAQSREQYF
J gene: TRBJ2-5; clone size: .; V gene: TRBV29-1; D gene: .; CDR3 DNA: TGCAGCGTGACGGTCGAATCTTTGAGGACCCAGTACTTC; CDR3 protein: CSVTVESLRTQYF
J gene: TRBJ2-1; clone size: .; V gene: TRBV5-6; D gene: .; CDR3 DNA: TGTGCCAGCAGCTTAGGGGAACCCGAGCAGTTCTTC; CDR3 protein: CASSLGEPEQFF
J gene: TRBJ2-5; clone size: .; V gene: TRBV20-1; D gene: .; CDR3 DNA: TGCAGTGCTAGTTCGGCTGGCGAGACCCAGTACTTC; CDR3 protein: CSASSAGETQYF
J gene: TRBJ2-2; clone size: .; V gene: TRBV4-3; D gene: .; CDR3 DNA: TGCGCCAGCAGCCAAGATCCCGAGTTCACCGGGGAGCTGTTTTTT; CDR3 protein: CASSQDPEFTGELFF
J gene: TRBJ2-5; clone size: .; V gene: TRBV11-2; D gene: TRBD2; CDR3 DNA: TGTGCCAGCAGCTCAGGACTAGCGGGGGGCCAAGAGACCCAGTACTTC; CDR3 protein: CASSSGLAGGQETQYF
J gene: TRBJ1-3; clone size: .; V gene: TRBV12-3/TRBV12-4; D gene: .; CDR3 DNA: TGTGCCAGCAGTAGCGGACGGCGAAACACCATATATTTT; CDR3 protein: CASSSGRRNTIYF
J gene: TRBJ1-1; clone size: .; V gene: TRBV28; D gene: .; CDR3 DNA: TGTGCCAGCAGTTTAGGGCGGGTGGGCACTGAAGCTTTCTTT; CDR3 protein: CASSLGRVGTEAFF
J gene: TRBJ1-2; clone size: .; V gene: TRBV10-3; D gene: .; CDR3 DNA: TGTGCCATCAGTGAGTTACAGGCGGACTATGGCTACACCTTC; CDR3 protein: CAISELQADYGYTF
J gene: TRBJ1-1; clone size: .; V gene: TRBV7-6; D gene: TRBD1; CDR3 DNA: TGTGCCAGCAGCTTCCTCTACCGAGGGACAGCCAACACTGAAGCTTTCTTT; CDR3 protein: CASSFLYRGTANTEAFF
J gene: TRBJ2-7; clone size: .; V gene: TRBV18; D gene: TRBD1; CDR3 DNA: TGTGCCAGCTCACCCCGGACAGGGGGGGGAAACTACGAGCAGTACTTC; CDR3 protein: CASSPRTGGGNYEQYF